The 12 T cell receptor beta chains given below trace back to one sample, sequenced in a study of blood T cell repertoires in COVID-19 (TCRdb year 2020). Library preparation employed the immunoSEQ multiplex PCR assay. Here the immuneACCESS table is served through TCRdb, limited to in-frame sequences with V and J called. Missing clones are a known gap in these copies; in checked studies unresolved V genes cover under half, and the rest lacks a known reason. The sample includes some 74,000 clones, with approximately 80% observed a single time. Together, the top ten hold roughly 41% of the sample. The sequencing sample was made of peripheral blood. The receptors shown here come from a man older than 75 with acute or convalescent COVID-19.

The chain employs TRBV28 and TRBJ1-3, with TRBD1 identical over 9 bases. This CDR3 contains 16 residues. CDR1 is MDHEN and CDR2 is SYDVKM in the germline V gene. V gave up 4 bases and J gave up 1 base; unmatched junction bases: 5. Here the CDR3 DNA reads TGTGCCAGCAGTTCCCCCGGGACAGGGTCTGGAAACACCATATATTTT. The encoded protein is CASSSPGTGSGNTIYF.

CDR3 in DNA: TGTGCCAGTAGTACCCAGGGGACAGGGGGCCCCAATACGCAGTATTTT. Translated: CASSTQGTGGPNTQYF. The chain joins TRBV19 to TRBJ2-3, with 12 bases matching TRBD1. The germline gives CDR1 LNHDA, CDR2 SQIVND (reference sequence). The CDR3 sequence is 16 residues long. V shed 4 bases and J 7 bases; nucleotides not matched to a gene: 9.

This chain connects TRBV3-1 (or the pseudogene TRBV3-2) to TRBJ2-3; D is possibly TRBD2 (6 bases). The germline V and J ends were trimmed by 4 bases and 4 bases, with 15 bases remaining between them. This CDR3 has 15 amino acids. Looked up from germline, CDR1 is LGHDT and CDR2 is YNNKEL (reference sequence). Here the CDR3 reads CASSPGWRDADTQYF. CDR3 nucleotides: TGTGCCAGCAGCCCAGGGTGGAGGGATGCAGATACGCAGTATTTT.

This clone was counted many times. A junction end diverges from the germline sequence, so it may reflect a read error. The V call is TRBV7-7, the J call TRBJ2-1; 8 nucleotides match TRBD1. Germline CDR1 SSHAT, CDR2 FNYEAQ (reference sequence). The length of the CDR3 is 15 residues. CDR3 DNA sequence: TGTGCTAGCAGTTCCACAGGGGGAATTGTTAATGAGCAGTTCTTC. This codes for CASSSTGGIVNEQFF.

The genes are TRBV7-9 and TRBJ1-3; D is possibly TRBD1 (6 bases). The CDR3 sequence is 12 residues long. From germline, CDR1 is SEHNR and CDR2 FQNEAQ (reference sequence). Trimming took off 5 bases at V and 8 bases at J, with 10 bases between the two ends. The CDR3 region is CASSRQEDTIYF. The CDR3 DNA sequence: TGTGCCAGCAGCAGACAGGAGGACACCATATATTTT.

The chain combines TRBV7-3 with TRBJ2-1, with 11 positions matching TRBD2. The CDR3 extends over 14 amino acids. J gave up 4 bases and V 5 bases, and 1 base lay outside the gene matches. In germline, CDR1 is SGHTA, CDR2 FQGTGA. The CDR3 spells CASSRLAGYNEQFF. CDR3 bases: TGTGCCAGCAGCCGACTAGCGGGGTACAATGAGCAGTTCTTC.

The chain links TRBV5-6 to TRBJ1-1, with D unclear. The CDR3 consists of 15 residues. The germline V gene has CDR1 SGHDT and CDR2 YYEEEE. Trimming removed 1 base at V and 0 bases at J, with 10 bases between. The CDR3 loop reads CASSLPGALNTEAFF. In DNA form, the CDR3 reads TGTGCCAGCAGCTTGCCGGGTGCTTTGAACACTGAAGCTTTCTTT. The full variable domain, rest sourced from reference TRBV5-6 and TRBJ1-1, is DAGVTQSPTHLIKTRGQQVTLRCSPKSGHDTVSWYQQALGQGPQFIFQYYEEEERQRGNFPDRFSGHQFPNYSSELNVNALLLGDSALYLCASSLPGALNTEAFFGQGTRLTVV.

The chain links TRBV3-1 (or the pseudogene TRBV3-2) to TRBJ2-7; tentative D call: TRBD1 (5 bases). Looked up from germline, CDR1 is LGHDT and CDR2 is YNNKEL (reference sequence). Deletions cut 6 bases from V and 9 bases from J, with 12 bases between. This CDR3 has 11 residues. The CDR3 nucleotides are TGTGCCAGCAGTGGGGCGGATAGGCAGTACTTC. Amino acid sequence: CASSGADRQYF.

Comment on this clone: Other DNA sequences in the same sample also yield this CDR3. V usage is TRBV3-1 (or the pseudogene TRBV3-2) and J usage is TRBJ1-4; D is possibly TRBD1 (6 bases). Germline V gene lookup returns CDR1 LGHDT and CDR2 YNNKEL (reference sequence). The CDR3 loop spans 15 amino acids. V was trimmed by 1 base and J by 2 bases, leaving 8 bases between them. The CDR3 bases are TGTGCCAGCAGCCAAGCGGGGGGCACTAATGAAAAACTGTTTTTT. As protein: CASSQAGGTNEKLFF.

Written as DNA, the CDR3 is TGCAGCGTTGCGGTGAACTCGGACACTGAAGCTTTCTTT. As protein: CSVAVNSDTEAFF. The chain joins TRBV29-1 to TRBJ1-1; D call uncertain. The CDR3 length is 13 residues. V lost 4 bases to trimming and J lost 3 bases, with 12 bases between them. From germline, CDR1 is SQVTM and CDR2 ANQGSEA.

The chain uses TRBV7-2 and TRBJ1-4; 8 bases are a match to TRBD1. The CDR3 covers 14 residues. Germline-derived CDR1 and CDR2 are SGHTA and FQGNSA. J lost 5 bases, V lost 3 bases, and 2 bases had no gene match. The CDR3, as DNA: TGTGCCAGCAGCTTCACAGGGGGGAATGAAAAACTGTTTTTT. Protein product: CASSFTGGNEKLFF.

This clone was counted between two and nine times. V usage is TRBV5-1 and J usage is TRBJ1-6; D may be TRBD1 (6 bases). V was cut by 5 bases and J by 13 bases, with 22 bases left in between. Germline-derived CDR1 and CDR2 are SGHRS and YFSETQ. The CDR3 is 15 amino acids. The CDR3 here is CASRLVLDSRYPLHF. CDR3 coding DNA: TGCGCCAGCAGACTAGTTCTGGACAGTCGGTATCCCCTCCACTTT.